The text below deals with one TCR beta chain. This sample was taken from a study of OX40 agonist ivuxolimab in advanced cancers. Patients who had autoimmune disease history or got systemic immunosuppression were left out. The data were produced by immunoSEQ multiplex PCR, yet TCRdb's version contains in-frame clones alone and is incomplete. The sample holds around 99,000 clones, almost 90% seen once. The CDR3 length is 15 residues. CDR1 is MNHNY and CDR2 is SVGAGI in the germline V gene (reference sequence). V was pared by 7 bases and J by 3 bases, with 17 bases between. The chain recombines TRBV6-6 with TRBJ2-3, with a possible D match to TRBD2 (6 bases). The input for sequencing was CD4+ or CD8+ T cells sorted from blood, taken in a trial of the OX40 agonist ivuxolimab. This clonotype originated in an adult with an advanced solid tumor such as melanoma, head and neck, liver or kidney cancer. CDR3 residues: CASTRSGGGTDTQYF. The CDR3 nucleotides read TGTGCCAGCACCCGCTCGGGTGGGGGGACAGATACGCAGTATTTT.